The 28 T cell receptor beta chains below come from one sample, sequenced in a study of identical twins. TCRdb fed the 5' RACE reads into MiXCR, producing one record per CDR3 protein. The table lists 600,000 to 850,000 distinct CDR3 sequences, roughly 18% of them singletons, with roughly 14% in the top ten. The same data also went into a second study, on T cells expressing NK-cell markers.

Sequenced: PBMCs. These receptors were taken from a woman between 18 and 30 years old in good health.

This clonotype was seen more than once but under ten times. The J gene is TRBJ2-7, the V gene TRBV7-9; 7 nucleotides align to TRBD2. Losses at the gene ends were 5 bases for V and 5 bases for J; bases not matched to a gene: 3. The CDR3 extends over 12 amino acids. Germline-derived CDR1 and CDR2 are SEHNR and FQNEAQ (reference sequence). CDR3 region: CASSGEGNEQYF. The CDR3 DNA follows: TGTGCCAGCAGCGGGGAGGGAAACGAGCAGTACTTC.

This clonotype was seen ten or more times. The rearrangement joins TRBV29-1 to TRBJ2-7; D could derive from TRBD1 or TRBD2 (5 bases each). Germline V gene data show CDR1 as SQVTM and CDR2 as ANQGSEA. CDR3 length: 13 residues. Trimming shortened V by 3 bases and J by 2 bases, and 11 bases separated the two germline ends. The CDR3 nucleotides are TGCAGCGTTGATAGGGACGGTACCTACGAGCAGTACTTC. Protein product: CSVDRDGTYEQYF.

The chain links TRBV4-2 to TRBJ2-7, with D possibly TRBD2 on 6 matching bases. The CDR3 consists of 15 residues. Per germline, CDR1 LGHNA and CDR2 YNFKEQ. V lost 3 bases to trimming and J lost 3 bases, with 15 bases between them. The CDR3 DNA sequence: TGTGCCAGCAGCCACTATTCGACGGGGGACTACGAGCAGTACTTC. It specifies CASSHYSTGDYEQYF.

The V call is TRBV7-9, the J call TRBJ2-1, with 7 bases matching TRBD2. The V and J ends lost 1 base and 6 bases, in that order; junction bases with no gene match: 12. Germline values: CDR1 SEHNR, CDR2 FQNEAQ (reference sequence). CDR3 length: 17 amino acids. The CDR3 DNA reads as TGTGCCAGCAGCTTAGAGATTTCGGCGGGAGCTGCCAATGAGCAGTTCTTC. Translated: CASSLEISAGAANEQFF.

The chain uses TRBV29-1 and TRBJ2-7; D unclear. Germline V gene lookup returns CDR1 SQVTM and CDR2 ANQGSEA. This CDR3 spans 11 amino acids. The V gene lost 5 bases and the J gene lost 2 bases, with 7 bases spanning the gap. CDR3 sequence (DNA): TGCAGCGTTCTAACAGCCTACGAGCAGTACTTC. Amino acid sequence: CSVLTAYEQYF.

This clonotype has more than one count but fewer than ten. This chain links TRBV4-3 with TRBJ2-3, with 8 bases identical to TRBD2. The J segment lost 5 bases and the V segment lost 2 bases, leaving 9 bases of the junction unmatched. The germline CDR1 and CDR2 sequences are LGHNA and YSLEER. The CDR3 sequence is 16 residues long. CDR3: CASSQFHREGGDTQYF. CDR3 bases: TGCGCCAGCAGCCAATTCCACCGGGAGGGCGGAGATACGCAGTATTTT.

The chain uses TRBV20-1 and TRBJ2-7; maybe TRBD2 (5 bases). In germline, CDR1 is DFQATT, CDR2 SNEGSKA (reference sequence). Trimming cost V 6 bases and J 7 bases, with 19 bases left between them. CDR3 length equals 13 residues. CDR3 nucleotides: TGCAGTGCGCGGACCCTACGCGGGTGGGAGCAGTACTTC. It specifies CSARTLRGWEQYF.

This clonotype was observed once. This chain connects TRBV12-3 or TRBV12-4 to TRBJ2-7; 9 positions match TRBD2. This CDR3 contains 14 residues. Germline trimming cut 5 bases from V and 3 bases from J; bases unmatched to any gene: 5. The CDR3 bases are TGTGCCAGCAGTCCCTTTAGCGGGAGCTACGAGCAGTACTTC. Translated: CASSPFSGSYEQYF.

The V and J genes are TRBV6-1 and TRBJ2-7; TRBD1 matches at 9 bases. The germline V gene has CDR1 MNHNS and CDR2 SASEGT. The CDR3 extends over 14 amino acids. J was trimmed by 6 bases and V by 6 bases; bases with no gene match: 9. The CDR3 sequence is CASRPGTGTGEQYF. In DNA, the CDR3 is TGTGCCAGCAGGCCCGGGACAGGGACGGGCGAGCAGTACTTC.

The gene calls are TRBV5-1 and TRBJ1-4; no firm D call. Germline assignment: CDR1 SGHRS and CDR2 YFSETQ. V lost 5 bases to trimming and J lost 0 bases, with 11 bases between them. The CDR3 totals 15 residues. The CDR3 protein is CASRKDGTTNEKLFF. The CDR3 region has the DNA TGCGCCAGCAGAAAAGACGGGACAACTAATGAAAAACTGTTTTTT.

The chain couples TRBV5-6 to TRBJ2-1; D remains ambiguous. The germline V gene encodes CDR1 SGHDT and CDR2 YYEEEE. The CDR3 totals 16 residues. V lost 0 bases and J 3 bases, leaving 13 bases between the germline ends. The CDR3 region has the DNA TGTGCCAGCAGCTTGGTGGTTTCACAGAGCTACAATGAGCAGTTCTTC. Translated, it gives CASSLVVSQSYNEQFF.

This rearrangement joins TRBV5-1 to TRBJ2-1; possibly TRBD1 for D (6 bases). This CDR3 comprises 19 residues. Germline-derived CDR1 and CDR2 are SGHRS and YFSETQ. Trimming took off 1 base at V and 0 bases at J, with 20 bases between the two ends. The CDR3 coding sequence is TGCGCCAGCAGCTTGTTTTCCGTAGGGGGTATCAGCTCCTACAATGAGCAGTTCTTC. Protein sequence: CASSLFSVGGISSYNEQFF.

V and J are TRBV18 and TRBJ1-6, with a weak D call TRBD1 (5 bases). Between the trimmed V and J ends, which lost 5 bases and 7 bases, there was a span of 12 bases. The CDR3 consists of 14 residues. CDR1 is KGHSH, CDR2 LQKENI, per germline. The CDR3 nucleotides read TGTGCCAGCTCAGAAGCAGGGTCCAATTCACCCCTCCACTTT. Translation gives CASSEAGSNSPLHF.

CDR3 protein: CASSSGPNSPLHF. Here the CDR3 DNA reads TGTGCCAGCAGTTCGGGCCCCAATTCACCCCTCCACTTT. V and J are TRBV12-3 or TRBV12-4 and TRBJ1-6, with unresolved D. The CDR3 runs 13 residues. V gave up 4 bases and J gave up 7 bases, with 8 bases separating them.

V usage is TRBV20-1 and J usage is TRBJ2-2; D uncertain. CDR1 DFQATT and CDR2 SNEGSKA come from the germline V gene (reference sequence). V shed 2 bases and J shed 1 base, with 5 bases lying between them. CDR3 length: 13 residues. CDR3 region: CSARRQNTGELFF. As DNA, the CDR3 is TGCAGTGCTAGACGGCAGAACACCGGGGAGCTGTTTTTT.

The chain carries TRBV3-1 and TRBJ1-4; tentatively, D is TRBD1 (6 bases). The V gene lost 5 bases and the J gene lost 5 bases, with 15 bases spanning the gap. The length of the CDR3 is 15 residues. CDR1 LGHDT and CDR2 YNNKEL come from the germline V gene (reference sequence). The CDR3 DNA sequence: TGTGCCAGCAGCACCTATGGGACACTGAATGAAAAACTGTTTTTT. Translating it yields CASSTYGTLNEKLFF. The full variable domain, in which reference TRBV3-1 and TRBJ1-4 provide the parts outside the CDR3, is DTAVSQTPKYLVTQMGNDKSIKCEQNLGHDTMYWYKQDSKKFLKIMFSYNNKELIINETVPNRFSPKSPDKAHLNLHINSLELGDSAVYFCASSTYGTLNEKLFFGSGTQLSVL.

The chain combines TRBV5-5 with TRBJ2-7; 7 nucleotides agree with TRBD1. The germline gives CDR1 SGHKS, CDR2 YYEKEE (reference sequence). The CDR3 is made up of 15 amino acids. The trim removed 4 bases at V and 1 base at J, leaving 8 bases unmatched. CDR3 amino acids: CASSVSPGQSYEQYF. The CDR3, as DNA: TGTGCCAGCAGCGTGTCGCCGGGACAGTCCTACGAGCAGTACTTC.

This clonotype has only a few counts. CDR3 residues: CSASKAGRGQPQHF. The CDR3 DNA is TGCAGTGCTAGTAAAGCGGGGCGGGGACAGCCCCAGCATTTT. The chain is built from TRBV20-1 and TRBJ1-5, with D possibly matching TRBD1 (5 bases). CDR3 length equals 14 residues. V gave up 3 bases and J gave up 7 bases, with 16 bases separating them. CDR1 is DFQATT, CDR2 SNEGSKA, per germline (reference sequence).

In this sample, this clonotype turned up a few times. The J gene is TRBJ2-7, the V gene TRBV18; 7 nucleotides match TRBD2. CDR1 KGHSH and CDR2 LQKENI come from the germline V gene. V trimming: 0 bases; J trimming: 2 bases; junction bases outside the gene matches: 10. The CDR3 contains 17 residues. The CDR3: CASSPPEGLAATYEQYF. The CDR3 DNA is TGTGCCAGCTCACCACCGGAGGGCCTAGCGGCCACCTACGAGCAGTACTTC.

This sequence joins TRBV27 and TRBJ1-2, with 8 bases fitting TRBD1. Germline CDR1 and CDR2: MNHEY and SMNVEV (reference sequence). This CDR3 region has 13 residues. The V segment lost 3 bases and the J segment 8 bases; nucleotides outside the gene matches: 5. CDR3 residues: CASSFTDREGYTF. The CDR3 DNA reads as TGTGCCAGCAGTTTCACGGACAGGGAGGGCTACACCTTC.

In this sample, this clonotype turned up a few times. V gene TRBV12-3 or TRBV12-4 combines with J gene TRBJ2-1, with unresolved D. V lost 4 bases and J lost 9, with 19 bases in between. This CDR3 has 15 amino acids. DNA for the CDR3: TGTGCCAGCAGTTCCGGCCGGATTGGGCCGGTTGAGCAGTTCTTC. Translated, it gives CASSSGRIGPVEQFF.

V and J are TRBV7-2 and TRBJ2-3; tentative D call: TRBD1 (5 bases). Germline values: CDR1 SGHTA, CDR2 FQGNSA. Trimming cost V 3 bases and J 2 bases, with 9 bases left between them. The CDR3 sequence is 14 residues long. CDR3 loop: CASSLDTLTDTQYF. DNA for the CDR3: TGTGCCAGCAGCTTGGACACCCTCACAGATACGCAGTATTTT.

The gene calls are TRBV20-1 and TRBJ2-3; the D gene is possibly TRBD2 (7 bases). Trimming removed 6 bases from V and 2 bases from J, with 18 bases in between. Germline loops: CDR1 DFQATT, CDR2 SNEGSKA (reference sequence). The CDR3 covers 15 residues. The CDR3 DNA reads as TGCAGTGCCGAAAGGGGGGGGCCGAACACAGATACGCAGTATTTT. Translating it yields CSAERGGPNTDTQYF.

This clonotype has only a few counts. The chain carries TRBV7-9 and TRBJ2-1; D possibly corresponds to TRBD2 (6 bases). The CDR3 length is 15 residues. CDR1 is SEHNR, CDR2 FQNEAQ, per germline (reference sequence). The ends were cut back, 4 bases at V and 2 bases at J, with 12 bases in the middle. The CDR3 reads CASSSQQRAYNEQFF. CDR3 nucleotides: TGTGCCAGCAGCTCCCAGCAGCGGGCCTACAATGAGCAGTTCTTC.

The chain carries TRBV29-1 and TRBJ2-5; TRBD2 is a possible D gene (6 bases). Germline V gene sequence: CDR1 SQVTM, CDR2 ANQGSEA. The V end lost 7 bases, the J end lost 1 base, and 10 bases lay between the germline ends. The CDR3 has 12 amino acids. The CDR3 sequence is CSAREIQETQYF. The CDR3 DNA reads TGCAGCGCCCGGGAGATCCAAGAGACCCAGTACTTC.

This clonotype was found a few times. The gene calls are TRBV27 and TRBJ1-1; no reliable D call. The germline gives CDR1 MNHEY, CDR2 SMNVEV (reference sequence). This CDR3 has 13 residues. Between the trimmed V and J ends, which lost 7 bases and 0 bases, there was a span of 9 bases. The CDR3 reads CASKGQLNTEAFF. The CDR3 DNA is TGTGCCAGCAAAGGTCAACTGAACACTGAAGCTTTCTTT.

The rearrangement uses TRBV3-1 and TRBJ2-7; the D is unclear. Trimming took 1 base from V and 7 from J, leaving 8 bases between them. The CDR3 totals 12 residues. Germline V CDR1 and CDR2: LGHDT, YNNKEL (reference sequence). DNA for the CDR3: TGTGCCAGCAGCCAAGCCCAGGCTGAGCAGTACTTC. Its translation is CASSQAQAEQYF.

This chain connects TRBV20-1 to TRBJ2-5; D is possibly TRBD1 (6 bases). Per germline, CDR1 DFQATT and CDR2 SNEGSKA (reference sequence). The CDR3 is made up of 11 amino acids. The V and J ends lost 4 bases and 5 bases respectively, with 8 bases between them. CDR3 nucleotide sequence: TGCAGTGCTAACAGGGTCGAGACCCAGTACTTC. Translated, it gives CSANRVETQYF.